Following are 8 T cell receptor beta chains from one sample sequenced in a study of blood T cell repertoires in COVID-19. Repertoires were generated with immunoSEQ multiplex PCR, while TCRdb's copy carries only in-frame clones and drops some. The table has 330,000 or so clones, approximately 89% seen once. Sequencing was done on a sample of peripheral blood. Source of these receptors: a woman aged 60-75 years with COVID-19, enrolled during active disease.

This clone was found once. V gene TRBV6-5 combines with J gene TRBJ1-6; maybe TRBD1 (5 bases). The length of the CDR3 is 16 residues. The V end lost 2 bases, the J end lost 7 bases, and 15 bases lay between the germline ends. Germline V gives CDR1 MNHEY, CDR2 SVGAGI. The CDR3 is CASSYGTGIKNSPLHF. For the CDR3, the DNA is TGTGCCAGCAGTTACGGAACAGGAATAAAGAATTCACCCCTCCACTTT.

The CDR3 DNA reads as TGTGCCAGCAGTTCAACGCGGGGGGGACGAGATACGCAGTATTTT. Translating it yields CASSSTRGGRDTQYF. This chain uses TRBV7-2 with TRBJ2-3, with TRBD2 matching over 9 bases. The V and J ends lost 6 bases and 5 bases, in that order; junction bases with no gene match: 9. The CDR3 is 15 residues long. The V gene's germline CDR1 is SGHTA and CDR2 FQGNSA. Filled out from reference TRBV7-2 and TRBJ2-3, the complete variable domain reads GAGVSQSPSNKVTEKGKDVELRCDPISGHTALYWYRQSLGQGLEFLIYFQGNSAPDKSGLPSDRFSAERTGGSVSTLTIQRTQQEDSAVYLCASSSTRGGRDTQYFGPGTRLTVL.

The chain carries TRBV12-3 or TRBV12-4 and TRBJ1-2; the D is unclear. The CDR3 has 11 amino acids. V lost 8 bases and J 4 bases, leaving 8 bases between the germline ends. In DNA form, the CDR3 reads TGTGCCAGCGGGGAGTCCTATGGCTACACCTTC. Amino acids: CASGESYGYTF.

The chain has TRBV2 and TRBJ1-5, with 7 bases identical to TRBD1. This CDR3 has 12 amino acids. V dropped 6 bases and J dropped 15; count of bases not matched to a gene: 11. CDR1 SNHLY and CDR2 FYNNEI come from the germline V gene. CDR3 loop: CASRIDRTGWHF. The CDR3 DNA follows: TGTGCCAGCAGGATCGACAGGACAGGTTGGCATTTT.

This clone occurred once. The chain employs TRBV18 and TRBJ2-1; 9 nucleotides agree with TRBD1. Germline lookup yields CDR1 KGHSH and CDR2 LQKENI. J lost 0 bases, V lost 4 bases, and 10 bases had no gene match. This CDR3 has 18 residues. The CDR3 nucleotides read TGTGCCAGCTCACTTCGGACAGGGGTTAAAAGCTCCTACAATGAGCAGTTCTTC. Its protein is CASSLRTGVKSSYNEQFF.

This clone was recorded once. The rearrangement uses TRBV7-3 and TRBJ2-3; a weak D match, TRBD1 (6 bases). Trimming removed 1 base from V and 2 bases from J, with 10 bases in between. Germline assignment: CDR1 SGHTA and CDR2 FQGTGA. This CDR3 region has 15 residues. The chain's CDR3 is CASSLMGTYTDTQYF. CDR3 nucleotides: TGTGCCAGCAGCTTAATGGGGACATACACAGATACGCAGTATTTT.

This rearrangement joins TRBV2 to TRBJ1-5; 7 bases fit TRBD1. Per the germline V gene, CDR1 is SNHLY and CDR2 is FYNNEI. Germline trimming cut 11 bases from V and 3 bases from J; bases unmatched to any gene: 7. CDR3 length equals 13 residues. The CDR3 DNA is TGTGCCGGCCGACAGGGTAACAATCAGCCCCAGCATTTT. It translates to CAGRQGNNQPQHF.

The rearrangement joins TRBV27 to TRBJ1-2; unclear D gene. The V end was cut by 6 bases, the J end by 0 bases, with 14 bases between. This CDR3 is 15 amino acids long. Germline V gives CDR1 MNHEY, CDR2 SMNVEV (reference sequence). CDR3: CASRSTPYTNYGYTF. CDR3 bases: TGTGCCAGCAGAAGCACCCCTTATACTAACTATGGCTACACCTTC.